The 28 T cell receptor beta chains given below trace back to one sample, sequenced in a study of cytomegalovirus exposure and HLA in healthy donors. Both 60 Vbeta primers and 13 Jbeta primers went into the PCR. Sequencing used immunoSEQ multiplex PCR; TCRdb keeps in-frame clones, though not all of them. The data hold 95,000 to 110,000 clones, with around 73% observed a single time. The sequencing sample was made of PBMCs. The receptors shown here come from a man under 40 in good health and CMV-seronegative.

The chain combines TRBV9 with TRBJ2-3; 8 nucleotides agree with TRBD2. Germline trimming cut 2 bases from V and 2 bases from J; bases unmatched to any gene: 4. The CDR3 is 15 residues long. Germline V lookup: CDR1 SGDLS, CDR2 YYNGEE. Here the CDR3 reads CASSVASGLTDTQYF. As DNA, the CDR3 is TGTGCCAGCAGCGTTGCTAGCGGGCTCACAGATACGCAGTATTTT.

The chain combines TRBV10-2 with TRBJ2-5; 11 nucleotides match TRBD2. This CDR3 contains 15 residues. The V segment lost 6 bases and the J segment 1 base; nucleotides outside the gene matches: 4. The germline CDR1 and CDR2 sequences are WSHSY and SAAADI. This CDR3 reads CASRSGTSGQETQYF. The CDR3 DNA reads as TGCGCCAGCAGATCAGGGACTAGCGGCCAAGAGACCCAGTACTTC.

The V and J genes are TRBV29-1 and TRBJ2-3; 14 bases match TRBD2. The germline V gene has CDR1 SQVTM and CDR2 ANQGSEA. CDR3 length equals 18 residues. Losses at the gene ends were 1 base for V and 0 bases for J; bases not matched to a gene: 6. CDR3 coding DNA: TGCAGCGTTGAAGGACTAGCGGGAGGGCCAGGAAGCACAGATACGCAGTATTTT. Amino acid sequence: CSVEGLAGGPGSTDTQYF.

The chain uses TRBV7-9 and TRBJ2-7, with 7 positions matching TRBD1. The junction had 7 bases not matched to a gene; V was cut back by 5 bases and J by 0 bases. The CDR3 covers 15 residues. Germline lookup yields CDR1 SEHNR and CDR2 FQNEAQ (reference sequence). This CDR3 is CASSTDRAPSYEQYF. The CDR3 nucleotides read TGTGCCAGCAGCACCGACAGGGCCCCCTCCTACGAGCAGTACTTC.

The chain is built from TRBV27 and TRBJ2-3, with 7 bases fitting TRBD1. The V and J ends lost 4 bases and 0 bases, in that order; junction bases with no gene match: 16. The CDR3 runs to 19 residues. Per germline, CDR1 MNHEY and CDR2 SMNVEV (reference sequence). In DNA, the CDR3 is TGTGCCAGCAGTTCTATGAGCCCAGGGACAGTCGCTAGCACAGATACGCAGTATTTT. It translates to CASSSMSPGTVASTDTQYF.

This rearrangement joins TRBV2 to TRBJ1-3; D unclear. CDR1 is SNHLY and CDR2 is FYNNEI in the germline V gene. V lost 6 bases and J 0 bases, leaving 21 bases between the germline ends. The CDR3 has 18 amino acids. CDR3: CASRAGPPTAYSGNTIYF. In DNA, the CDR3 is TGTGCCAGCAGAGCTGGGCCCCCTACAGCCTACTCTGGAAACACCATATATTTT.

This chain uses TRBV21-1 with TRBJ2-7; TRBD2 is taken as the D call from the table, unchecked against the DNA. TRBV21-1 is a known pseudogene. The CDR3 loop spans 21 amino acids. CDR3 in amino acids: CASSKKGFGRREGEKSYEQYF. In DNA, the CDR3 is TGTGCCAGCAGCAAAAAAGGGTTTGGGCGGCGGGAGGGCGAAAAATCCTACGAGCAGTACTTC.

This clone occurred a few times. The chain joins TRBV4-1 to TRBJ2-5; 7 bases line up with TRBD1. The CDR3 is made up of 14 amino acids. Germline V CDR1 and CDR2: MGHRA, YSYEKL. The J segment lost 2 bases and the V segment lost 1 base, leaving 1 base of the junction unmatched. CDR3 sequence reads: CASSQGDRQETQYF. DNA of the CDR3: TGCGCCAGCAGCCAAGGGGACAGACAAGAGACCCAGTACTTC.

V gene TRBV27 combines with J gene TRBJ2-6, with D maybe TRBD1 (6 bases). The CDR3 is 15 residues long. Germline CDR1 and CDR2: MNHEY and SMNVEV (reference sequence). V was trimmed by 4 bases and J by 3 bases, leaving 10 bases between them. The CDR3 loop reads CASSSRGFGANVLTF. The CDR3 region has the DNA TGTGCCAGCAGTTCCAGGGGTTTTGGGGCCAACGTCCTGACTTTC.

In its sample, this clone was seen many times. The same CDR3 arises from other DNA sequences in this sample as well. This chain uses TRBV7-3 with TRBJ2-1, with D perhaps TRBD1 (7 bases). CDR3 size: 13 residues. Between the trimmed V and J ends, which lost 5 bases and 5 bases, there was a span of 10 bases. Germline V CDR1 and CDR2: SGHTA, FQGTGA. In DNA form, the CDR3 reads TGTGCCAGCAGCCCAGGGGGGAACAATGAGCAGTTCTTC. Translation: CASSPGGNNEQFF.

The chain uses TRBV11-2 and TRBJ2-7; no clear D. Trimming cost V 0 bases and J 8 bases, with 5 bases left between them. This CDR3 has 11 residues. Germline CDR1 reads SGHAT; CDR2 reads FQNNGV. The CDR3 sequence: CASSLDYKQYF. The CDR3 coding sequence is TGTGCCAGCAGCTTAGATTACAAGCAGTACTTC.

This clone was seen only once. V usage is TRBV5-1 and J usage is TRBJ2-7; 9 bases line up with TRBD2. V dropped 0 bases and J dropped 1; count of bases not matched to a gene: 5. This CDR3 has 16 amino acids. The germline V gene encodes CDR1 SGHRS and CDR2 YFSETQ. CDR3 amino acids: CASSLGPSGASYEQYF. As DNA, the CDR3 is TGCGCCAGCAGCTTGGGGCCTAGCGGGGCGTCCTACGAGCAGTACTTC.

The V and J genes are TRBV5-4 and TRBJ2-3; D might be TRBD1 (5 bases). V was cut by 3 bases and J by 4 bases, with 18 bases left in between. This CDR3 region has 16 residues. From germline, CDR1 is SGHNT and CDR2 YYREEE (reference sequence). DNA of the CDR3: TGTGCCAGCAGCTCTGGGGCAGGGATCGTCTCAGATACGCAGTATTTT. Translation: CASSSGAGIVSDTQYF.

The chain recombines TRBV4-2 with TRBJ1-5; D is perhaps TRBD1 (6 bases). V lost 0 bases to trimming and J lost 3 bases, with 12 bases between them. From germline, CDR1 is LGHNA and CDR2 YNFKEQ. The CDR3 is 16 amino acids. CDR3: CASSQDRQEVNQPQHF. In DNA form, the CDR3 reads TGTGCCAGCAGCCAAGATCGACAGGAAGTCAATCAGCCCCAGCATTTT.

V usage is TRBV5-1 and J usage is TRBJ1-6, with 10 positions matching TRBD1. The CDR3 is 15 residues long. Germline V gives CDR1 SGHRS, CDR2 YFSETQ. V trimming: 2 bases; J trimming: 9 bases; junction bases outside the gene matches: 5. The CDR3, as DNA: TGCGCCAGCAGCTTCGACCGGGACAGGGGTTCACCCCTCCACTTT. Protein: CASSFDRDRGSPLHF.

V usage is TRBV27 and J usage is TRBJ2-1, with unresolved D. This CDR3 comprises 14 residues. With 0 bases removed from V and 0 bases from J, the gap between germline ends came to 3 bases. The germline V gene encodes CDR1 MNHEY and CDR2 SMNVEV (reference sequence). Here the CDR3 DNA reads TGTGCCAGCAGTTTATCTAACTCCTACAATGAGCAGTTCTTC. Translated, it gives CASSLSNSYNEQFF.

This clone was seen a handful of times. The chain carries TRBV28 and TRBJ2-7; TRBD2 aligns across 9 bases. V lost 3 bases and J lost 7; bases outside the gene matches: 10. This CDR3 has 15 amino acids. Germline CDR1 reads MDHEN; CDR2 reads SYDVKM. The CDR3 DNA reads as TGTGCCAGCAGTTTGGGGGCGGGAGGGCCGCGAGAGCAGTACTTC. This gives the protein CASSLGAGGPREQYF.

J is TRBJ2-5 and V is TRBV25-1; the D gene is possibly TRBD2 (5 bases). CDR3 size: 15 residues. V gave up 6 bases and J gave up 4 bases, with 18 bases separating them. CDR1 MGHDK and CDR2 SYGVNS come from the germline V gene. CDR3 sequence: CASSRTGGSGETQYF. The CDR3 bases are TGTGCCAGCAGCCGAACCGGTGGGAGCGGAGAGACCCAGTACTTC.

V is TRBV15 and J is TRBJ2-5; D call uncertain. The CDR3 runs 13 residues. Looked up from germline, CDR1 is LNHNV and CDR2 is YYDKDF (reference sequence). The V and J ends lost 6 bases and 1 base respectively, with 9 bases between them. In DNA form, the CDR3 reads TGTGCCACCAGTTGGAGCCTCCAAGAGACCCAGTACTTC. Its protein product is CATSWSLQETQYF.

V and J are TRBV11-3 and TRBJ2-1; 9 bases are shared with TRBD2. This CDR3 has 15 amino acids. With 4 bases clipped from V and 3 bases from J, the junction kept 4 bases outside the gene matches. Germline V CDR1 and CDR2: SGHNT, YENEEA. CDR3 DNA sequence: TGTGCCAGCAGCTCCCGGACTAGCGACTACAATGAGCAGTTCTTC. Translation: CASSSRTSDYNEQFF.

The chain employs TRBV7-9 and TRBJ2-2, with D perhaps matching TRBD1 (6 bases). V shed 5 bases and J shed 9 bases, with 22 bases lying between them. CDR1 is SEHNR and CDR2 is FQNEAQ in the germline V gene (reference sequence). There are 16 residues in the CDR3. The CDR3 nucleotides are TGTGCCAGCAGCGGTTCGGCGTGGGGGCAGGTGCGGGAGCTGTTTTTT. It specifies CASSGSAWGQVRELFF.

V gene TRBV7-9 combines with J gene TRBJ2-2; tentatively, D is TRBD2 (6 bases). The CDR3 is made up of 16 amino acids. The germline gives CDR1 SEHNR, CDR2 FQNEAQ (reference sequence). The V end was cut by 5 bases, the J end by 6 bases, with 19 bases between. The CDR3 is CASSLAAGFGSGELFF. CDR3 DNA sequence: TGTGCCAGCAGCCTGGCAGCGGGCTTTGGGTCCGGGGAGCTGTTTTTT.

This chain joins TRBV7-9 and TRBJ1-2; 10 bases are shared with TRBD1. The CDR3 runs 16 residues. Germline V lookup: CDR1 SEHNR, CDR2 FQNEAQ (reference sequence). Trimming took 5 bases from V and 2 from J; bases not matched to a gene: 8. The CDR3 nucleotides are TGTGCCAGCAGCGCTACCGGGACAGGGGAAAACTATGGCTACACCTTC. Translated, it gives CASSATGTGENYGYTF.

V usage is TRBV28 and J usage is TRBJ2-3, with a tentative D call TRBD1 (6 bases). Germline CDR1 MDHEN, CDR2 SYDVKM. The CDR3 is 17 amino acids. V was cut by 6 bases and J by 0 bases, with 19 bases left in between. The CDR3 region is CASRPGHRSLSTDTQYF. The CDR3 DNA reads TGTGCCAGCAGACCGGGACATCGGTCTTTAAGCACAGATACGCAGTATTTT.

The V gene is TRBV9, the J gene TRBJ2-5; 10 bases map to TRBD1. Trimming cost V 0 bases and J 3 bases; bases outside gene matches: 2. The CDR3 consists of 15 residues. CDR1 is SGDLS, CDR2 YYNGEE, per germline. This CDR3 reads CASSVGQGAEETQYF. The CDR3, as DNA: TGTGCCAGCAGCGTAGGACAGGGGGCGGAAGAGACCCAGTACTTC.

This clone was detected a few times. The chain recombines TRBV6-1 with TRBJ1-1, with 7 bases lining up with TRBD1. The CDR3 is 12 amino acids. J was trimmed by 4 bases and V by 4 bases; bases with no gene match: 0. Germline V gene lookup returns CDR1 MNHNS and CDR2 SASEGT. CDR3 nucleotides: TGTGCCAGCAGTGGGGACAGCACTGAAGCTTTCTTT. It codes for CASSGDSTEAFF.

This clone was seen more than once but under ten times. This sequence joins TRBV6-1 and TRBJ1-2; D is ambiguous. From germline, CDR1 is MNHNS and CDR2 SASEGT. Trimming shortened V by 5 bases and J by 4 bases, and 11 bases separated the two germline ends. The CDR3 contains 13 residues. Here the CDR3 DNA reads TGTGCCAGCAGTACAACTGGAGCCTATGGCTACACCTTC. Amino acids: CASSTTGAYGYTF.

The V call is TRBV5-1, the J call TRBJ1-5; tentative D call: TRBD1 (5 bases). Trimming removed 3 bases at V and 4 bases at J, with 11 bases between. The CDR3 consists of 14 residues. Germline V gene lookup returns CDR1 SGHRS and CDR2 YFSETQ. In nucleotides, the CDR3 is TGCGCCAGCAGCTGGGGGACTGGGAATCAGCCCCAGCATTTT. It specifies CASSWGTGNQPQHF. The whole variable domain, remainder taken from reference TRBV5-1 and TRBJ1-5, is KAGVTQTPRYLIKTRGQQVTLSCSPISGHRSVSWYQQTPGQGLQFLFEYFSETQRNKGNFPGRFSGRQFSNSRSEMNVSTLELGDSALYLCASSWGTGNQPQHFGDGTRLSIL.